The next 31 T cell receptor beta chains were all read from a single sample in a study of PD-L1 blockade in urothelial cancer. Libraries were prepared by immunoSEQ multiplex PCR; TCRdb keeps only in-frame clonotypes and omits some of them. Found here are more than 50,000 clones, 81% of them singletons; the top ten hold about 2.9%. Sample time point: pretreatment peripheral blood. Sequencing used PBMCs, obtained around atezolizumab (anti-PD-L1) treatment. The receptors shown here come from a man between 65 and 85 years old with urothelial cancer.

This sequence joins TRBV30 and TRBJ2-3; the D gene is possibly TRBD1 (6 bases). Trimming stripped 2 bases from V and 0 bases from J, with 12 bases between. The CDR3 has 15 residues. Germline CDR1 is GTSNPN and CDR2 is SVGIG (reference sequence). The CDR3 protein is CAWSTDRSSTDTQYF. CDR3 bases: TGTGCCTGGAGTACAGACAGGTCTAGCACAGATACGCAGTATTTT.

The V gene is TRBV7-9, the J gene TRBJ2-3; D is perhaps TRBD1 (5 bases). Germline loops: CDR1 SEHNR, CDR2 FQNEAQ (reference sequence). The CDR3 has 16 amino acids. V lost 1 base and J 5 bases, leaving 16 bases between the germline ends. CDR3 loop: CASSLGSGQGGDTQYF. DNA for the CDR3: TGTGCCAGCAGCTTAGGGTCAGGCCAGGGCGGAGATACGCAGTATTTT.

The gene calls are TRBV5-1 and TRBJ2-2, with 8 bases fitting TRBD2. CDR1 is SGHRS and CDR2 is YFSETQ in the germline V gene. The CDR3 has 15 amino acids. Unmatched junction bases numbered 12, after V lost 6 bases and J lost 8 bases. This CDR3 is CASTEAGVRTGELFF. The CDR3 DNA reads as TGCGCCAGCACCGAAGCGGGGGTCCGGACGGGGGAGCTGTTTTTT.

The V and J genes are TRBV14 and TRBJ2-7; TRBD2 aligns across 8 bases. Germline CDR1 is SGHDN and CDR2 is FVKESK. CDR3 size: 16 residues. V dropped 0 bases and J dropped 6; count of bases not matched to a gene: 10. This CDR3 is CASSQDVRAGASEQYF. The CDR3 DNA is TGTGCCAGCAGCCAAGACGTTCGAGCGGGAGCCTCCGAGCAGTACTTC.

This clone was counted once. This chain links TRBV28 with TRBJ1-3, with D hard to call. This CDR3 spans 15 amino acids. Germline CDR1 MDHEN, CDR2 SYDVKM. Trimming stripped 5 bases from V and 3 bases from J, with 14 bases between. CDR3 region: CASSPRQDNGNTIYF. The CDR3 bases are TGTGCCAGCAGTCCCCGGCAGGATAATGGAAACACCATATATTTT.

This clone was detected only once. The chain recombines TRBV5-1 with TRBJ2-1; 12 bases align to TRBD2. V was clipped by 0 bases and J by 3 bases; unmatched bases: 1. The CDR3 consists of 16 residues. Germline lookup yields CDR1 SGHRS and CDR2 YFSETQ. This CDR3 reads CASSLGTSGDYNEQFF. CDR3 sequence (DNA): TGCGCCAGCAGCTTGGGGACTAGCGGGGACTACAATGAGCAGTTCTTC.

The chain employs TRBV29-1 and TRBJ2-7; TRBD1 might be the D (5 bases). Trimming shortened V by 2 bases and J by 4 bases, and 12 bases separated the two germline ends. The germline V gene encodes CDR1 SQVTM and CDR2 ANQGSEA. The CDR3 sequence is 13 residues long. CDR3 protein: CSVETDRAYEQYF. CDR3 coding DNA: TGCAGCGTTGAAACAGACAGAGCTTACGAGCAGTACTTC.

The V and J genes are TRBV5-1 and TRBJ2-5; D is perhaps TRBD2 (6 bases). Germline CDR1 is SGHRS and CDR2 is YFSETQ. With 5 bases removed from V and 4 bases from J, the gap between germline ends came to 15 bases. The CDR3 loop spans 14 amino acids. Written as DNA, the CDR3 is TGCGCCAGCAGACCTTCCTCGGGAGCAGAGACCCAGTACTTC. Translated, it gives CASRPSSGAETQYF.

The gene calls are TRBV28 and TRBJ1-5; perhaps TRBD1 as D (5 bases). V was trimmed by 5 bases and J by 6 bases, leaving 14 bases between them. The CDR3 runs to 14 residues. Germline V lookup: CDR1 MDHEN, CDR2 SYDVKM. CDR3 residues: CASSQQVAGQPQHF. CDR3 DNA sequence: TGTGCCAGCAGTCAACAGGTTGCAGGTCAGCCCCAGCATTTT. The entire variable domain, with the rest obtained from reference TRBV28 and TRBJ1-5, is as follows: DVKVTQSSRYLVKRTGEKVFLECVQDMDHENMFWYRQDPGLGLRLIYFSYDVKMKEKGDIPEGYSVSREKKERFSLILESASTNQTSMYLCASSQQVAGQPQHFGDGTRLSIL.

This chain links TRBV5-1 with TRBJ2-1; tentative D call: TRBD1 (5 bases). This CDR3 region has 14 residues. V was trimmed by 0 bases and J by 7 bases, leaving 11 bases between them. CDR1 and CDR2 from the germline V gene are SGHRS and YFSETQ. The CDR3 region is CASSLGGTKNEQFF. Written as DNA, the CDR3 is TGCGCCAGCAGCTTGGGGGGCACCAAAAATGAGCAGTTCTTC.

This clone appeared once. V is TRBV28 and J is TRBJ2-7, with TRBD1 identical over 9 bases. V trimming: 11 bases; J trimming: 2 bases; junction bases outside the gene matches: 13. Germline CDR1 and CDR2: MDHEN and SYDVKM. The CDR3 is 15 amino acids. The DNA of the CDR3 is TGTGCCGTTCAAAGCGGGACAGGGTCCGCCTACGAGCAGTACTTC. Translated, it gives CAVQSGTGSAYEQYF. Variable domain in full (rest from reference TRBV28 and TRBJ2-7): DVKVTQSSRYLVKRTGEKVFLECVQDMDHENMFWYRQDPGLGLRLIYFSYDVKMKEKGDIPEGYSVSREKKERFSLILESASTNQTSMYLCAVQSGTGSAYEQYFGPGTRLTVT.

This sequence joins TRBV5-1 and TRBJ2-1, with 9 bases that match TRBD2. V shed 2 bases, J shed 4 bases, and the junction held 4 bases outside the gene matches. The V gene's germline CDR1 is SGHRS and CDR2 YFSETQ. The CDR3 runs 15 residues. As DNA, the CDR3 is TGCGCCAGCAGCTTTTCTAGCGGGATTTACAATGAGCAGTTCTTC. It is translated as CASSFSSGIYNEQFF. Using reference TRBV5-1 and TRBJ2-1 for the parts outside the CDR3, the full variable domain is KAGVTQTPRYLIKTRGQQVTLSCSPISGHRSVSWYQQTPGQGLQFLFEYFSETQRNKGNFPGRFSGRQFSNSRSEMNVSTLELGDSALYLCASSFSSGIYNEQFFGPGTRLTVL.

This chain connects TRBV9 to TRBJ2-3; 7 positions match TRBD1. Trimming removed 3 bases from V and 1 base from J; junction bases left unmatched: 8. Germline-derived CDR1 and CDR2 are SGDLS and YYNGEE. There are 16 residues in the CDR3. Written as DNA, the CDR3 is TGTGCCAGCAGCGGAGAGACAGGGAGAGGCACAGATACGCAGTATTTT. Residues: CASSGETGRGTDTQYF.

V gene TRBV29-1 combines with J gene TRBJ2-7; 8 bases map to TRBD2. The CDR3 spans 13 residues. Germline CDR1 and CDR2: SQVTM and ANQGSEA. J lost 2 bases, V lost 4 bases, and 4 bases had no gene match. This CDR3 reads CSVVLAAPYEQYF. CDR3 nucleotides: TGCAGCGTTGTACTAGCGGCACCCTACGAGCAGTACTTC.

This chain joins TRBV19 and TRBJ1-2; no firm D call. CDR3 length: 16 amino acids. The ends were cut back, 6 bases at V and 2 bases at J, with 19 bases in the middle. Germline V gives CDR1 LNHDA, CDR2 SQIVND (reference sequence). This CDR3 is CASRPGGQRRNYGYTF. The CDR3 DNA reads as TGTGCCAGTAGACCCGGAGGGCAGCGCCGAAACTATGGCTACACCTTC.

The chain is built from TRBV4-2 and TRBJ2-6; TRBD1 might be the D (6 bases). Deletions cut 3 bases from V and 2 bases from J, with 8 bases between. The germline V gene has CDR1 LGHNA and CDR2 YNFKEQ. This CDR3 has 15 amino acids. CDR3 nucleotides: TGTGCCAGCAGCCAGGGGGCGGCTGGGGCCAACGTCCTGACTTTC. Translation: CASSQGAAGANVLTF.

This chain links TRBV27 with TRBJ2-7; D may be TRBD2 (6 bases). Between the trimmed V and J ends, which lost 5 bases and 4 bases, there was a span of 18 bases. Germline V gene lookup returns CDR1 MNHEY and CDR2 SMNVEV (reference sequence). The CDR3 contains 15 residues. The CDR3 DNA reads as TGTGCCAGCAGTCCGGGACTTCCCGGTAGATACGAGCAGTACTTC. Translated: CASSPGLPGRYEQYF.

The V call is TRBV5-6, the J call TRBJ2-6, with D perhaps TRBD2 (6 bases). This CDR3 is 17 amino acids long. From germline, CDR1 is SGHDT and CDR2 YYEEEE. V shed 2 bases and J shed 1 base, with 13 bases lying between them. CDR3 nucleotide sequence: TGTGCCAGCAGCTTCCTATCGGGAGATTCTGGGGCCAACGTCCTGACTTTC. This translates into CASSFLSGDSGANVLTF.

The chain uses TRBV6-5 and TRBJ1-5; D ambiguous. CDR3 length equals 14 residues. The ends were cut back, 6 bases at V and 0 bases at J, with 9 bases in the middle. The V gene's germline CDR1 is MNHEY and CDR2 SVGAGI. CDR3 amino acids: CASSSTYSNQPQHF. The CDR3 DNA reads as TGTGCCAGCAGCTCGACATATAGCAATCAGCCCCAGCATTTT.

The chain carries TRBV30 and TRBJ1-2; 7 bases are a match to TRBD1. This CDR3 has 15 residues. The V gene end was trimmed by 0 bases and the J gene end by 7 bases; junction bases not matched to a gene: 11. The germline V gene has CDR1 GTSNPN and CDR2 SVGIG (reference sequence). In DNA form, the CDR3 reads TGTGCCTGGAGTGTAAAGGGGGCGAATGCCGGTGGCTACACCTTC. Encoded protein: CAWSVKGANAGGYTF.

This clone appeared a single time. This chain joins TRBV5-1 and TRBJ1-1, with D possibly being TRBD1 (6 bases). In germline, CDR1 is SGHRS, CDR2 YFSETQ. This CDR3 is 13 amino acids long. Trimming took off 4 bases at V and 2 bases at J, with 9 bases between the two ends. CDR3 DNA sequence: TGCGCCAGCAGCATAGGGACAAACACTGAAGCTTTCTTT. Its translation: CASSIGTNTEAFF.

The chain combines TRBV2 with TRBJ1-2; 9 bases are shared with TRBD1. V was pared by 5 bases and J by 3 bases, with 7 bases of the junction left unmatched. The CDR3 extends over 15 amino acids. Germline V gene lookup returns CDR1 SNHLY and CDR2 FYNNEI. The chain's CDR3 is CASSPGTGLDYGYTF. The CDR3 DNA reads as TGTGCCAGCAGTCCCGGGACAGGGTTAGACTATGGCTACACCTTC.

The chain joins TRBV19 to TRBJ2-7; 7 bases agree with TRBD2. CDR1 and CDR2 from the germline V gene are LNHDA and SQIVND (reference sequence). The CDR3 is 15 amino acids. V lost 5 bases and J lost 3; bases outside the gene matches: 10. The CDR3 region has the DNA TGTGCCAGTAGTGACGCGCGGGGAGGGTACTACGAGCAGTACTTC. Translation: CASSDARGGYYEQYF.

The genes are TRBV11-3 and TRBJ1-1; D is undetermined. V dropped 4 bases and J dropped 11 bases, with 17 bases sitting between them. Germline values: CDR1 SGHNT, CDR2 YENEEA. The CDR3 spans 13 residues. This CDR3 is CASSSPRDRLAFF. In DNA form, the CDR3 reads TGTGCCAGCAGCTCCCCCCGGGATCGACTCGCTTTCTTT.

The CDR3 coding sequence is TGTGCCAGTTGCGACAGGGGGTCCTACAATGAGCAGTTCTTC. As protein: CASCDRGSYNEQFF. V and J are TRBV19 and TRBJ2-1; 9 positions agree with TRBD1. The ends lost 8 bases at V and 1 base at J; junction bases unmatched: 3. CDR1 LNHDA and CDR2 SQIVND come from the germline V gene (reference sequence). This CDR3 is 14 amino acids long.

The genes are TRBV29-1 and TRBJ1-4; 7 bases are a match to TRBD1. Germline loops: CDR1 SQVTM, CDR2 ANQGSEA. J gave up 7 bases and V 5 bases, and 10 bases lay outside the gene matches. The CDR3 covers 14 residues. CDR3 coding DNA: TGCAGCGTTATGTTGGGGACAGAGCGTGAAAAACTGTTTTTT. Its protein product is CSVMLGTEREKLFF.

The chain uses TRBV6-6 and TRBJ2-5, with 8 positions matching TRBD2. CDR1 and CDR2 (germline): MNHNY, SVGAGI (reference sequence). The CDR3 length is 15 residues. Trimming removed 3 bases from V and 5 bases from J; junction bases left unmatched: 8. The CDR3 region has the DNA TGTGCCAGCAGTTATTTAGCGGGAAATGTTGAGACCCAGTACTTC. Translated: CASSYLAGNVETQYF.

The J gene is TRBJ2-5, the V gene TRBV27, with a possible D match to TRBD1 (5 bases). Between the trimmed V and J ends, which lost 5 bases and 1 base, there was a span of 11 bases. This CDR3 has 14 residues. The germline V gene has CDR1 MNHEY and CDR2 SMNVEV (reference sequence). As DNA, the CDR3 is TGTGCCAGCAGTAAAAAGGGGATCCAAGAGACCCAGTACTTC. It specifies CASSKKGIQETQYF.

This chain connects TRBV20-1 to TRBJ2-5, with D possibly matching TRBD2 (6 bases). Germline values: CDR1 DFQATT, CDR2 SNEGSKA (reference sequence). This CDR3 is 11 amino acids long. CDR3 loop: CSGAGSETQYF. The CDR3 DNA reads TGCAGCGGGGCGGGGAGCGAGACCCAGTACTTC.

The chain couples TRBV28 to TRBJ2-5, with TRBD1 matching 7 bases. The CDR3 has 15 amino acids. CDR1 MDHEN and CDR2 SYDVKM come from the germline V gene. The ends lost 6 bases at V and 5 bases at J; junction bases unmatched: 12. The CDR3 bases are TGTGCCAGCAGCCCGGGGACAGTCAGGCTGGAGACCCAGTACTTC. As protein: CASSPGTVRLETQYF.

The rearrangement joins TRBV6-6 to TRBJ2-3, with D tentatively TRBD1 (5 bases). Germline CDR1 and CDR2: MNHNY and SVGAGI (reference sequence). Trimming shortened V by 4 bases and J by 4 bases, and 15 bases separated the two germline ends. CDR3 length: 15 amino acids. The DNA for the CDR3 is TGTGCCAGCAGTTTGGGCAGGGAAGTGGCAGATACGCAGTATTTT. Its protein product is CASSLGREVADTQYF.